This T cell receptor (beta chain) stems from a study of neurological immune-mediated disorders. General study results and limits: The most TCR clonal expansion was seen in HTLV-1-associated myelopathy, and the least was seen in multiple sclerosis, which fell below healthy controls.

TCRdb analysed the 5' RACE reads with MiXCR anew, one entry per CDR3 protein. The sample shows about 59,000 distinct CDR3 sequences, about 24% of them seen only once. This clonotype was counted only a few times. Its antigen is currently unknown. The V segment lost 6 bases and the J segment 2 bases; nucleotides outside the gene matches: 6. This CDR3 has 15 amino acids. Germline V lookup: CDR1 WNHNN, CDR2 SYGVQD (reference sequence). Indicated time point: technical triplicate 2. Sequenced sample: PBMCs. This TCR was recovered from a man between 60 and 75 years old with HTLV-1-associated myelopathy (HAM/TSP). The chain couples TRBV10-1 to TRBJ2-7; 11 bases map to TRBD2. The CDR3 is CASSVETSGTYEQYF. The CDR3 nucleotides read TGCGCCAGCAGCGTCGAGACTAGCGGGACCTACGAGCAGTACTTC.